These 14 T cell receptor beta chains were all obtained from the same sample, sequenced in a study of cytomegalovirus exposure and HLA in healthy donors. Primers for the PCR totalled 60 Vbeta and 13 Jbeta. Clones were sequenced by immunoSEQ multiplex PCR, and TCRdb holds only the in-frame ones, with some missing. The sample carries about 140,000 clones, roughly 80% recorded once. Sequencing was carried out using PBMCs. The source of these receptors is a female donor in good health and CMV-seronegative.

Here the CDR3 reads CASSLGAGMGYEQYF. CDR3 coding DNA: TGTGCCAGCAGCCTTGGGGCGGGAATGGGCTACGAGCAGTACTTC. The V gene is TRBV7-6, the J gene TRBJ2-7, with D tentatively TRBD2 (6 bases). Germline V lookup: CDR1 SGHVS, CDR2 FNYEAQ. This CDR3 contains 15 residues. The V and J ends lost 5 bases and 3 bases respectively, with 17 bases between them.

The DNA of the CDR3 is TGTGCCAGCAGCTTGGGGGGGCAAAGGACAGATACGCAGTATTTT. Amino acids: CASSLGGQRTDTQYF. J is TRBJ2-3 and V is TRBV5-8; D possibly corresponds to TRBD1 (6 bases). Germline V gives CDR1 SGHTS, CDR2 YDEGEE. The V and J ends lost 0 bases and 3 bases respectively, with 11 bases between them. The CDR3 spans 15 residues.

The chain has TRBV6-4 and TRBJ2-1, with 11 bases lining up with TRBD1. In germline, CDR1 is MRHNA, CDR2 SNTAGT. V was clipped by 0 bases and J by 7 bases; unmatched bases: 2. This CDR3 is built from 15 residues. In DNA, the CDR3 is TGTGCCAGCAGTGACTCGTGGGACAGGGGGAATGAGCAGTTCTTC. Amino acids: CASSDSWDRGNEQFF.

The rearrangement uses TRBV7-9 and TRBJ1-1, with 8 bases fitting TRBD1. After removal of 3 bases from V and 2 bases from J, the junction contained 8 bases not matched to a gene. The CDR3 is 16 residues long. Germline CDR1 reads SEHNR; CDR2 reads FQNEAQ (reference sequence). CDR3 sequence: CASSFPKTGENTEAFF. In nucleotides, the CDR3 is TGTGCCAGCAGCTTCCCAAAGACAGGGGAAAACACTGAAGCTTTCTTT.

The CDR3 sequence: CASSLANRGETQYF. In DNA, the CDR3 is TGTGCCAGCAGCTTGGCCAACAGGGGAGAGACCCAGTACTTC. This sequence joins TRBV5-5 and TRBJ2-5; 7 nucleotides agree with TRBD1. CDR3 length equals 14 residues. The germline V gene encodes CDR1 SGHKS and CDR2 YYEKEE (reference sequence). The J segment lost 4 bases and the V segment lost 0 bases, leaving 3 bases of the junction unmatched.

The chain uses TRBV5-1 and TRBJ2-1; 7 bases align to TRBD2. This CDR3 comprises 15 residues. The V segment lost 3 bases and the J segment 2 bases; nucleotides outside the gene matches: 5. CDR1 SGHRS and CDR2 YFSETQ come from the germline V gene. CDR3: CASSSGLVPYNEQFF. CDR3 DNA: TGCGCCAGCAGCTCTGGACTAGTTCCCTACAATGAGCAGTTCTTC.

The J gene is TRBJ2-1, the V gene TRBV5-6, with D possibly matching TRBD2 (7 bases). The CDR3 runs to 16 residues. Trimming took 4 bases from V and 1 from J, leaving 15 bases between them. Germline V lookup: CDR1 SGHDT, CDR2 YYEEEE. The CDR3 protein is CASSPQRGGSYNEQFF. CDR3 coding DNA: TGTGCCAGCAGCCCACAGAGGGGGGGATCCTACAATGAGCAGTTCTTC. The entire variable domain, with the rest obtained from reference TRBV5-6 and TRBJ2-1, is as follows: DAGVTQSPTHLIKTRGQQVTLRCSPKSGHDTVSWYQQALGQGPQFIFQYYEEEERQRGNFPDRFSGHQFPNYSSELNVNALLLGDSALYLCASSPQRGGSYNEQFFGPGTRLTVL.

CDR3 protein: CASSREGRAQETQYF. The CDR3 coding sequence is TGCGCCAGCAGCCGAGAAGGCAGGGCTCAAGAGACCCAGTACTTC. The chain links TRBV4-1 to TRBJ2-5, with a possible D match to TRBD1 (5 bases). The CDR3 runs 15 residues. The V end was cut by 4 bases, the J end by 2 bases, with 14 bases between. Looked up from germline, CDR1 is MGHRA and CDR2 is YSYEKL.

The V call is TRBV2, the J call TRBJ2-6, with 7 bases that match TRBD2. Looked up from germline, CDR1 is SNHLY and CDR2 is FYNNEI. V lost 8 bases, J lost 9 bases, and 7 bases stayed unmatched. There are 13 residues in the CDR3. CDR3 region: CASGGVKSNVLTF. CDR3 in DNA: TGTGCCAGCGGGGGGGTCAAAAGCAACGTCCTGACTTTC. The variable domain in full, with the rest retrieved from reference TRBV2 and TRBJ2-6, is EPEVTQTPSHQVTQMGQEVILRCVPISNHLYFYWYRQILGQKVEFLVSFYNNEISEKSEIFDDQFSVERPDGSNFTLKIRSTKLEDSAMYFCASGGVKSNVLTFGAGSRLTVL.

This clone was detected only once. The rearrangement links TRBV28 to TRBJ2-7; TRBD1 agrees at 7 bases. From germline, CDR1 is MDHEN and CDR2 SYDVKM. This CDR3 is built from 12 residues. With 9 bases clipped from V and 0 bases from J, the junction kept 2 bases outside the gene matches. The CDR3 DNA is TGTGCCAGTACAGGGGCCTCCTACGAGCAGTACTTC. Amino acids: CASTGASYEQYF. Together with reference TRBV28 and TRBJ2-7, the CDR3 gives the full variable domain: DVKVTQSSRYLVKRTGEKVFLECVQDMDHENMFWYRQDPGLGLRLIYFSYDVKMKEKGDIPEGYSVSREKKERFSLILESASTNQTSMYLCASTGASYEQYFGPGTRLTVT.

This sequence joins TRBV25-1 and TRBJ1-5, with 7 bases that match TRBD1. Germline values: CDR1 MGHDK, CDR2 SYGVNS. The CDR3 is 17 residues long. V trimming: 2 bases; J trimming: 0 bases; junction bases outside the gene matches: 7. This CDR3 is CASSEGDSPYSNQPQHF. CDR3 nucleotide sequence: TGTGCCAGCAGTGAAGGGGACAGTCCTTATAGCAATCAGCCCCAGCATTTT. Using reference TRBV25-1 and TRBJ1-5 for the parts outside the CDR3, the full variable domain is EADIYQTPRYLVIGTGKKITLECSQTMGHDKMYWYQQDPGMELHLIHYSYGVNSTEKGDLSSESTVSRIRTEHFPLTLESARPSHTSQYLCASSEGDSPYSNQPQHFGDGTRLSIL.

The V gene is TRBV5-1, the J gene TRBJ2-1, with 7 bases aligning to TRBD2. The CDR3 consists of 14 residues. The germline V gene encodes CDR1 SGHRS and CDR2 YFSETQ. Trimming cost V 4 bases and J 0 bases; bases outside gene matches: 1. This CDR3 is CASSGTNSYNEQFF. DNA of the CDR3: TGCGCCAGCAGCGGGACTAACTCCTACAATGAGCAGTTCTTC.

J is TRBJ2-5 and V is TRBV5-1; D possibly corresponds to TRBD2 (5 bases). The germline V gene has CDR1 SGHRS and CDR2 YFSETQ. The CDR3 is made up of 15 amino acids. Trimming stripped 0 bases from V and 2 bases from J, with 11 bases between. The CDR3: CASSLAVGIQETQYF. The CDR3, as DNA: TGCGCCAGCAGCTTGGCCGTCGGGATTCAAGAGACCCAGTACTTC.

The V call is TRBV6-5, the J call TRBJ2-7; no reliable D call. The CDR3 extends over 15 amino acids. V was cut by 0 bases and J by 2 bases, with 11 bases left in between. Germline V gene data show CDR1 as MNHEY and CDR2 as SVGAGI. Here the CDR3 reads CASSYSIDKAYEQYF. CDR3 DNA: TGTGCCAGCAGTTACTCGATTGACAAAGCCTACGAGCAGTACTTC.